This T cell receptor (beta chain) appears in the sequencing data of a study of shared clonotypes between healthy human individuals. TCRdb keeps only in-frame clones here, not all; method: immunoSEQ multiplex PCR. The sample lists roughly 1,100,000 clones, about 75% seen once, with over 1.3% in the top ten. The CDR3 consists of 13 residues. Trimming removed 7 bases at V and 1 base at J, with 11 bases between. Germline V gives CDR1 SGHRS, CDR2 YFSETQ. This clone appeared once. Sequencing used memory CD4+ T cells sorted from blood. The subset is: CD45RA-negative fraction. The V gene is TRBV5-1, the J gene TRBJ1-1; a weak D match, TRBD1 (5 bases). This TCR was sampled from a young man in good health. CDR3 amino acids: CASQTVGNTEAFF. The CDR3 DNA reads as TGCGCCAGCCAGACAGTCGGGAACACTGAAGCTTTCTTT.